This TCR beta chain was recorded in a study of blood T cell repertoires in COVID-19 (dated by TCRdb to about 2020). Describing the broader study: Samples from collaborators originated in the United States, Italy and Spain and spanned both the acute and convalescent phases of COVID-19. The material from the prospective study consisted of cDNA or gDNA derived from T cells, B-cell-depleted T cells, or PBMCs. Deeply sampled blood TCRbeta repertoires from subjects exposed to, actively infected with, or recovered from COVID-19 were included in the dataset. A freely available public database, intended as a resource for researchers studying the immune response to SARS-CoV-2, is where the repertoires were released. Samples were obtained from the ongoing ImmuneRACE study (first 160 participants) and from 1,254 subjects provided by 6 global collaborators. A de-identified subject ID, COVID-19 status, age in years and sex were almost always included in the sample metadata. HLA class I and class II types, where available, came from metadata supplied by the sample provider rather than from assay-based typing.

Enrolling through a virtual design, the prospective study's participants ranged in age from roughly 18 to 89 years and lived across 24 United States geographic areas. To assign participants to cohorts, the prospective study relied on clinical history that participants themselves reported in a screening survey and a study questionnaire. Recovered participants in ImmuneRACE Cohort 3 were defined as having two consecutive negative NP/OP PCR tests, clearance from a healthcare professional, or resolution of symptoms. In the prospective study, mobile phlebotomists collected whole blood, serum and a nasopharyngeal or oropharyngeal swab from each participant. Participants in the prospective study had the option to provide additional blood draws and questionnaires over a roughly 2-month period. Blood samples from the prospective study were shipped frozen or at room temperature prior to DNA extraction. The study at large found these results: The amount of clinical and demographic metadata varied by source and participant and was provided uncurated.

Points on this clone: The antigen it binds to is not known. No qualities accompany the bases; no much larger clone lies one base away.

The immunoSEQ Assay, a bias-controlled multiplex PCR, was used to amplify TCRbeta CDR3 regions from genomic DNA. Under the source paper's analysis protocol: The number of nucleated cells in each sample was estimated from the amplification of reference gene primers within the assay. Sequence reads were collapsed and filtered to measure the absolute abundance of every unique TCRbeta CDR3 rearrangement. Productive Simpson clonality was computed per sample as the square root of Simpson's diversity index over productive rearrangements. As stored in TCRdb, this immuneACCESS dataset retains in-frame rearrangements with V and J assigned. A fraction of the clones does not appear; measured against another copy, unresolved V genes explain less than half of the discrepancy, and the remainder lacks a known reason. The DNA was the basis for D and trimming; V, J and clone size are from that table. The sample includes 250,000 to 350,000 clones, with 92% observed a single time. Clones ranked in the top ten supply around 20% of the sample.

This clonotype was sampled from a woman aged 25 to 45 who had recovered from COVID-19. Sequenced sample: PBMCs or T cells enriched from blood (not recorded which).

Here the CDR3 is given as CASSLLADVRYEQYF. In nucleotide form, the sequence is TGCGCCAGCAGCTTGCTAGCGGACGTTCGGTACGAGCAGTACTTC. This receptor chain uses TRBV5-1 and TRBJ2-7; the junction holds 7 bases that match TRBD2. CDR1 and CDR2, looked up from the germline V gene, are SGHRS and YFSETQ. Reading from cysteine to phenylalanine, the CDR3 counts 15 amino acids. The retained sequence is limited to the CDR3, 45 bases, with the frame set at the first base. Trimming leaves V shorter by 1 base and J shorter by 4 bases, with the junction holding 8 bases beyond the gene matches.